This TCR beta chain emerged from a study of blood T cell repertoires in COVID-19. Study-level information: T cells, B-cell-depleted T cells, or PBMCs provided the cDNA or gDNA that served as material.

The cohort comprised adults aged about 18 to 89 years residing in about two dozen US areas. Sequencing was performed with immunoSEQ multiplex PCR; in TCRdb, only in-frame clones are kept and a portion is missing. The data show fewer than 500,000 clones, roughly 90% seen once. The sequenced sample was PBMCs or T cells enriched from blood (not recorded which). The clonotype comes from a woman aged 25 to 39 with acute COVID-19.

In nucleotides, the CDR3 is TGCGCCAGCAGTGAGCTCTCCCGAGTTGGGGGGGAAACAGATACGCAGTATTTT. The encoded protein is CASSELSRVGGETDTQYF. The chain recombines TRBV10-1 with TRBJ2-3, with 7 bases aligning to TRBD2. The CDR3 runs to 18 residues. V gave up 2 bases and J gave up 3 bases; unmatched junction bases: 14. Germline loops: CDR1 WNHNN, CDR2 SYGVQD (reference sequence).